A single sample gave rise to the 21 T cell receptor beta chains below, sequenced in a study of cytomegalovirus exposure and HLA in healthy donors. Primers included in the PCR were 60 Vbeta and 13 Jbeta primers. The table came from immunoSEQ multiplex PCR; TCRdb's copy has only in-frame clones and leaves some out. The sample lists roughly 200,000 clones; roughly 80% were seen once. Sequencing was performed on PBMCs. The receptors originated from a woman in her late teens or twenties in good health and CMV-seronegative.

V and J are TRBV27 and TRBJ2-5; TRBD2 matches at 11 bases. The end of the DNA fits TRBJ2-7 better, so the J call may be wrong. The CDR3 is 16 residues long. Per the germline V gene, CDR1 is MNHEY and CDR2 is SMNVEV (reference sequence). In nucleotides, the CDR3 is TGTGCCAGCAGTCCGAAGACTAGCGGGATAACCTACGAGCAGTACTTC. It encodes CASSPKTSGITYEQYF.

The rearrangement links TRBV10-3 to TRBJ2-7; perhaps TRBD1 as D (6 bases). The CDR3 spans 14 residues. Per the germline V gene, CDR1 is ENHRY and CDR2 is SYGVKD. The V end lost 3 bases, the J end lost 4 bases, and 13 bases lay between the germline ends. Here the CDR3 reads CAISDGDTGYEQYF. CDR3 DNA: TGTGCCATCAGTGATGGGGACACTGGGTACGAGCAGTACTTC.

This chain links TRBV11-2 with TRBJ2-7; 7 nucleotides match TRBD2. V gave up 3 bases and J gave up 0 bases; unmatched junction bases: 2. The length of the CDR3 is 14 residues. CDR1 is SGHAT, CDR2 FQNNGV, per germline. CDR3 protein: CASSLGGSSYEQYF. The CDR3 nucleotides are TGTGCCAGCAGCTTGGGGGGGAGCTCCTACGAGCAGTACTTC.

The chain combines TRBV7-2 with TRBJ1-1; D is possibly TRBD1 (5 bases). This CDR3 spans 16 amino acids. Trimming removed 6 bases at V and 0 bases at J, with 17 bases between. Looked up from germline, CDR1 is SGHTA and CDR2 is FQGNSA. CDR3 in DNA: TGTGCCAGCAGGGTTGTTGGGGCCATGATGAACACTGAAGCTTTCTTT. Protein sequence: CASRVVGAMMNTEAFF.

The rearrangement joins TRBV27 to TRBJ1-5; 9 nucleotides agree with TRBD1. Trimming cost V 2 bases and J 5 bases; bases outside gene matches: 10. The CDR3 is 17 residues long. CDR1 is MNHEY and CDR2 is SMNVEV in the germline V gene (reference sequence). CDR3 DNA sequence: TGTGCCAGCAGTTTACCCCGACAGGGGGAAAGGGATCAGCCCCAGCATTTT. Translation: CASSLPRQGERDQPQHF.

The chain combines TRBV7-9 with TRBJ1-1; D is perhaps TRBD1 (6 bases). The germline V gene has CDR1 SEHNR and CDR2 FQNEAQ (reference sequence). The germline V and J ends were trimmed by 2 bases and 4 bases, with 17 bases remaining between them. This CDR3 comprises 16 residues. The CDR3 nucleotides are TGTGCCAGCAGCTTACCAGGGGTTACGCATCTCACTGAAGCTTTCTTT. Amino acid sequence: CASSLPGVTHLTEAFF.

The chain couples TRBV7-9 to TRBJ2-2; TRBD2 agrees at 11 bases. In germline, CDR1 is SEHNR, CDR2 FQNEAQ (reference sequence). V was pared by 5 bases and J by 8 bases, with 7 bases of the junction left unmatched. The CDR3 length is 15 residues. The CDR3 DNA sequence: TGTGCCAGCAGCCCCCAGGGACTAGCGGTGGGGGAGCTGTTTTTT. This encodes CASSPQGLAVGELFF.

This clone was counted at least ten times. This chain uses TRBV6-6 with TRBJ2-7; 9 bases are shared with TRBD1. This CDR3 region has 16 residues. Germline V gives CDR1 MNHNY, CDR2 SVGAGI (reference sequence). V was pared by 7 bases and J by 4 bases, with 14 bases of the junction left unmatched. CDR3 sequence reads: CASIEKPGQGTYEQYV. Here the CDR3 DNA reads TGTGCCAGCATCGAAAAGCCGGGACAGGGTACATACGAGCAGTACGTC.

The V call is TRBV7-9, the J call TRBJ1-1; D not resolved. This CDR3 has 14 amino acids. Germline values: CDR1 SEHNR, CDR2 FQNEAQ (reference sequence). Trimming stripped 0 bases from V and 3 bases from J, with 8 bases between. The CDR3 loop is CASSLAHGHTEAFF. The DNA for the CDR3 is TGTGCCAGCAGCTTAGCGCACGGTCACACTGAAGCTTTCTTT.

To note about this clone: A read error may produce the germline difference seen at one junction end. The chain combines TRBV7-7 with TRBJ2-1, with 11 bases aligning to TRBD2. Germline CDR1 and CDR2: SSHAT and FNYEAQ (reference sequence). The CDR3 length is 15 residues. The CDR3 spells CASSFGTSGNNEQFF. In DNA form, the CDR3 reads TGTGCTAGCAGTTTTGGGACTAGCGGAAACAATGAGCAGTTCTTC.

This sequence joins TRBV27 and TRBJ2-7, with TRBD1 identical over 7 bases. The CDR3 has 14 residues. Per the germline V gene, CDR1 is MNHEY and CDR2 is SMNVEV (reference sequence). V was clipped by 6 bases and J by 3 bases; unmatched bases: 8. CDR3 region: CASRTRTGNYEQYF. The CDR3 DNA is TGTGCCAGCAGAACCCGGACAGGAAACTACGAGCAGTACTTC.

V and J are TRBV6-6 and TRBJ2-1; 11 bases align to TRBD1. Germline lookup yields CDR1 MNHNY and CDR2 SVGAGI (reference sequence). The CDR3 extends over 16 amino acids. J gave up 3 bases and V 2 bases, and 3 bases lay outside the gene matches. The CDR3 nucleotides read TGTGCCAGCAGTTACCAGGGACAGGGGGTCTACAATGAGCAGTTCTTC. Translation gives CASSYQGQGVYNEQFF.

This clone is a singleton in its sample. The chain employs TRBV10-2 and TRBJ1-5; TRBD1 agrees at 10 bases. The CDR3 has 14 amino acids. Trimming cost V 6 bases and J 6 bases; bases outside gene matches: 5. Germline loops: CDR1 WSHSY, CDR2 SAAADI. CDR3 sequence reads: CASSSGTGVQPQHF. The CDR3 DNA sequence: TGCGCCAGCAGCTCAGGGACAGGGGTTCAGCCCCAGCATTTT.

J is TRBJ2-7 and V is TRBV6-5; 9 bases align to TRBD1. CDR3 size: 14 residues. Germline CDR1 and CDR2: MNHEY and SVGAGI. V lost 5 bases, J lost 6 bases, and 8 bases stayed unmatched. The CDR3 protein is CASSPRDRVSEQYV. CDR3 nucleotide sequence: TGTGCCAGCAGTCCCCGGGACAGGGTCAGCGAGCAGTACGTC.

The V gene is TRBV14, the J gene TRBJ2-7; maybe TRBD1 (6 bases). Germline CDR1 SGHDN, CDR2 FVKESK. CDR3 length equals 14 residues. V was pared by 4 bases and J by 3 bases, with 13 bases between. Here the CDR3 DNA reads TGTGCCAGCAGCCGACAGGTTGGGAACTACGAGCAGTACTTC. This sequence encodes CASSRQVGNYEQYF.

The chain employs TRBV7-9 and TRBJ1-4; 8 positions agree with TRBD1. Trimming cost V 5 bases and J 3 bases; bases outside gene matches: 2. The CDR3 spans 14 residues. Germline loops: CDR1 SEHNR, CDR2 FQNEAQ (reference sequence). CDR3 in amino acids: CASSLDRANEKLFF. For the CDR3, the DNA is TGTGCCAGCAGCCTGGACAGGGCTAATGAAAAACTGTTTTTT.

This clone was picked up one time. V usage is TRBV27 and J usage is TRBJ2-1, with 12 bases fitting TRBD2. The CDR3 extends over 18 amino acids. Trimming cost V 3 bases and J 7 bases; bases outside gene matches: 13. Germline-derived CDR1 and CDR2 are MNHEY and SMNVEV (reference sequence). The CDR3, as DNA: TGTGCCAGCAGTTTTCCTAGCGGGAGGGCCAGAGTTAGGAATGAGCAGTTCTTC. Amino acids: CASSFPSGRARVRNEQFF.

A few counts support this clone. The gene calls are TRBV6-1 and TRBJ1-5; unclear D gene. Germline-derived CDR1 and CDR2 are MNHNS and SASEGT. CDR3 size: 16 residues. Trimming removed 2 bases from V and 0 bases from J, with 11 bases in between. Here the CDR3 reads CASSEPWQYSNQPQHF. The DNA of the CDR3 is TGTGCCAGCAGTGAACCCTGGCAGTATAGCAATCAGCCCCAGCATTTT.

This chain connects TRBV28 to TRBJ1-2; D remains unclear. The CDR3 is 14 amino acids. V was pared by 7 bases and J by 0 bases, with 12 bases between. The germline V gene encodes CDR1 MDHEN and CDR2 SYDVKM. The CDR3 nucleotides read TGTGCCAGCAACCTACTCGGGACTAACTATGGCTACACCTTC. Its translation is CASNLLGTNYGYTF.

The rearrangement joins TRBV7-2 to TRBJ2-3, with 12 bases that match TRBD2. The CDR3 contains 16 residues. The V and J ends lost 2 bases and 6 bases, in that order; junction bases with no gene match: 6. The germline gives CDR1 SGHTA, CDR2 FQGNSA. CDR3 DNA: TGTGCCAGCAGCTTATCTAGCGGGAGGGCCGGGGATACGCAGTATTTT. It translates to CASSLSSGRAGDTQYF.

The chain employs TRBV27 and TRBJ2-1; 10 nucleotides align to TRBD2. The J segment lost 7 bases and the V segment lost 6 bases, leaving 12 bases of the junction unmatched. In germline, CDR1 is MNHEY, CDR2 SMNVEV (reference sequence). The CDR3 runs 16 residues. CDR3 DNA sequence: TGTGCCAGCAGAGTCTTAGCGGGAGGTCATGGGAATGAGCAGTTCTTC. Translation gives CASRVLAGGHGNEQFF.